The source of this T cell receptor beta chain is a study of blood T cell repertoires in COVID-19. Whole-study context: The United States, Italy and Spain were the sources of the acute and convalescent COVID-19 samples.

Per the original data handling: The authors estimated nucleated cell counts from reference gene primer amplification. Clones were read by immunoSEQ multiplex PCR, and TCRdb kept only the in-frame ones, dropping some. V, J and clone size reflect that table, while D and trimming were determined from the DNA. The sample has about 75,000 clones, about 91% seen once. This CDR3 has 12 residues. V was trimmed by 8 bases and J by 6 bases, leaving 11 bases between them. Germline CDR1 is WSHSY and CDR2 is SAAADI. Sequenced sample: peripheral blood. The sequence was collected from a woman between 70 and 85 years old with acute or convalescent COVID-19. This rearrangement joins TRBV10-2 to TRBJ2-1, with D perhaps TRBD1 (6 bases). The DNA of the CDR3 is TGCGCCAGCGCAGACAGGTCCAATGAGCAGTTCTTC. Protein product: CASADRSNEQFF.